The 15 T cell receptor beta chains below all came from one sample that was sequenced in a study of blood T cell repertoires in COVID-19 (TCRdb year 2020). Libraries were made using the immunoSEQ multiplex PCR assay. Not all clones reach the TCRdb copy of this immuneACCESS table, which keeps in-frame sequences only. Checked studies attribute under half of the gap to unresolved V genes and leave the rest unexplained. The sample table contains around 140,000 clones; only one count was recorded for 85% to 90% of them. The ten largest make up about 8% of the sample. Sequencing was carried out using peripheral blood. These TCRs come from an older woman with acute or convalescent COVID-19.

The rearrangement links TRBV5-4 to TRBJ1-2; TRBD1 aligns across 9 bases. Germline CDR1 is SGHNT and CDR2 is YYREEE (reference sequence). J was trimmed by 4 bases and V by 2 bases; bases with no gene match: 3. This CDR3 region has 14 residues. CDR3: CASSFGTGSYGYTF. The CDR3 region has the DNA TGTGCCAGCAGCTTTGGGACAGGGAGCTATGGCTACACCTTC.

The genes are TRBV28 and TRBJ1-2; 8 bases are a match to TRBD1. CDR1 is MDHEN and CDR2 is SYDVKM in the germline V gene. The CDR3 consists of 13 residues. This CDR3 reads CGTGSLPSYGYTF. As DNA, the CDR3 is TGTGGGACAGGGAGCCTCCCTTCCTATGGCTACACCTTC.

The chain recombines TRBV6-1 with TRBJ2-3; D is perhaps TRBD2 (6 bases). Trimming removed 3 bases at V and 7 bases at J, with 14 bases between. CDR1 and CDR2 from the germline V gene are MNHNS and SASEGT. The CDR3 has 14 residues. The CDR3 spells CASSEEGRSNTQYF. The CDR3 DNA reads TGTGCCAGCAGTGAGGAGGGCCGATCGAATACGCAGTATTTT.

The chain links TRBV19 to TRBJ1-1; no firm D call. Trimming shortened V by 1 base and J by 4 bases, and 16 bases separated the two germline ends. Germline V lookup: CDR1 LNHDA, CDR2 SQIVND (reference sequence). The CDR3 runs to 16 residues. This CDR3 is CASSIVPQITLTEAFF. The CDR3 region has the DNA TGTGCCAGTAGTATAGTCCCACAGATAACCCTCACTGAAGCTTTCTTT.

The chain recombines TRBV6-5 with TRBJ1-1; no definite D call. Trimming left V 4 bases short and J 5 bases short, with 8 bases between. The CDR3 runs 12 residues. CDR1 is MNHEY, CDR2 SVGAGI, per germline. The CDR3 region has the DNA TGTGCCAGCAGTTTCAGTGGTACTGAAGCTTTCTTT. This encodes CASSFSGTEAFF.

This chain joins TRBV4-3 and TRBJ2-2, with 11 bases fitting TRBD2. V shed 3 bases and J 8 bases; nucleotides not matched to a gene: 11. This CDR3 contains 17 residues. Germline loops: CDR1 LGHNA, CDR2 YSLEER. The CDR3 nucleotides are TGCGCCAGCAGCCATCAATCTAGCGGGGGGTCCCCGGGGGAGCTGTTTTTT. It encodes CASSHQSSGGSPGELFF.

This clone has just a few counts. The chain couples TRBV18 to TRBJ1-1; D is ambiguous. Looked up from germline, CDR1 is KGHSH and CDR2 is LQKENI. The CDR3 is 13 amino acids. Trimming removed 2 bases from V and 4 bases from J, with 8 bases in between. The CDR3 is CASSPVFGTEAFF. The CDR3 DNA reads TGTGCCAGCTCACCAGTCTTCGGCACTGAAGCTTTCTTT.

The chain is built from TRBV28 and TRBJ2-2, with 7 bases lining up with TRBD1. The CDR3 is 17 residues long. Germline V gene lookup returns CDR1 MDHEN and CDR2 SYDVKM. J was trimmed by 2 bases and V by 6 bases; bases with no gene match: 12. In DNA form, the CDR3 reads TGTGCCAGCAGGGTGACAGGGACCATACCAAACACCGGGGAGCTGTTTTTT. This sequence encodes CASRVTGTIPNTGELFF.

This rearrangement joins TRBV7-2 to TRBJ2-7; maybe TRBD1 (6 bases). Germline assignment: CDR1 SGHTA and CDR2 FQGNSA. The germline V and J ends were trimmed by 4 bases and 3 bases, with 10 bases remaining between them. The CDR3 totals 13 residues. The CDR3 region is CASSSGHIYEQYF. CDR3 bases: TGTGCCAGCAGCTCGGGACATATCTACGAGCAGTACTTC.

This clone was seen only once. The chain joins TRBV10-3 to TRBJ1-5; 8 bases line up with TRBD1. The germline V gene has CDR1 ENHRY and CDR2 SYGVKD. This CDR3 is 15 amino acids long. V was clipped by 6 bases and J by 3 bases; unmatched bases: 7. The CDR3 loop is CAISPSGQDNQPQHF. CDR3 DNA sequence: TGTGCCATCAGCCCCTCGGGACAGGACAATCAGCCCCAGCATTTT.

V gene TRBV5-1 combines with J gene TRBJ2-3; maybe TRBD1 (6 bases). Deletions cut 1 base from V and 4 bases from J, with 10 bases between. CDR3 length equals 14 residues. Germline loops: CDR1 SGHRS, CDR2 YFSETQ. CDR3 sequence reads: CASSLLQGADTQYF. The DNA of the CDR3 is TGCGCCAGCAGCTTGCTACAGGGTGCAGATACGCAGTATTTT. Full variable domain (missing parts from reference TRBV5-1 and TRBJ2-3): KAGVTQTPRYLIKTRGQQVTLSCSPISGHRSVSWYQQTPGQGLQFLFEYFSETQRNKGNFPGRFSGRQFSNSRSEMNVSTLELGDSALYLCASSLLQGADTQYFGPGTRLTVL.

This clone was observed a single time. CDR3: CASSPGWGGNTEAFF. The CDR3 bases are TGTGCCAGCTCACCAGGGTGGGGAGGAAACACTGAAGCTTTCTTT. This chain links TRBV18 with TRBJ1-1; the D is unclear. Germline V gene lookup returns CDR1 KGHSH and CDR2 LQKENI. Trimming took off 2 bases at V and 2 bases at J, with 12 bases between the two ends. CDR3 length: 15 residues.

The J gene is TRBJ2-1, the V gene TRBV5-1; D perhaps matches TRBD1 (6 bases). This CDR3 contains 13 residues. The germline V gene has CDR1 SGHRS and CDR2 YFSETQ. Deletions cut 4 bases from V and 8 bases from J, with 13 bases between. The CDR3 region is CASSRNREHEQFF. CDR3 coding DNA: TGCGCCAGCAGCAGGAACAGGGAACATGAGCAGTTCTTC.

This chain uses TRBV5-1 with TRBJ2-2; D is ambiguous. Germline CDR1 reads SGHRS; CDR2 reads YFSETQ. V lost 0 bases and J lost 4, with 7 bases in between. The CDR3 extends over 14 amino acids. The CDR3 nucleotides read TGCGCCAGCAGCTTGGCACCTAGCACCGGGGAGCTGTTTTTT. Its protein is CASSLAPSTGELFF.

Worth noting for this clone: Its ends do not fully match the called genes, so a read error is possible. V usage is TRBV7-7 and J usage is TRBJ2-1; 16 bases are shared with TRBD2. The CDR3 consists of 16 residues. The germline V gene encodes CDR1 SSHAT and CDR2 FNYEAQ (reference sequence). The CDR3 DNA reads TGTGCTAGCAGCGGTGGGACTAGCGGGGGGGTGAATGAGCAGTTCTTC. Its translation is CASSGGTSGGVNEQFF.